Each of the 23 T cell receptor beta chains below was sequenced from the same sample in a study of blood T cell repertoires in COVID-19. The assay was immunoSEQ multiplex PCR, and TCRdb's table has in-frame clones only and misses some. The sample lists more than 200,000 clones, 88% occurring once. Material: PBMCs or T cells enriched from blood (not recorded which). The receptors derive from a woman aged 25-40 years who had been exposed to COVID-19.

The genes are TRBV2 and TRBJ2-2; 8 bases align to TRBD2. CDR3 length: 17 residues. The V gene end was trimmed by 4 bases and the J gene end by 2 bases; junction bases not matched to a gene: 9. The V gene's germline CDR1 is SNHLY and CDR2 FYNNEI. The chain's CDR3 is CASSGNIAGLNTGELFF. The CDR3 nucleotides are TGTGCCAGCAGTGGGAACATAGCGGGACTAAACACCGGGGAGCTGTTTTTT.

This chain links TRBV19 with TRBJ1-3, with D unresolved. Trimming removed 3 bases from V and 2 bases from J, with 11 bases in between. Germline V CDR1 and CDR2: LNHDA, SQIVND (reference sequence). The CDR3 consists of 15 residues. The CDR3 DNA follows: TGTGCCAGTAGTATCGTGCGATCCACTGGAAACACCATATATTTT. Translation: CASSIVRSTGNTIYF.

V is TRBV30 and J is TRBJ1-5, with D maybe TRBD1 (6 bases). The CDR3 length is 12 residues. In germline, CDR1 is GTSNPN, CDR2 SVGIG (reference sequence). V lost 5 bases and J 4 bases, leaving 9 bases between the germline ends. The CDR3 region is CAWRGANQPQHF. CDR3 coding DNA: TGTGCCTGGCGGGGGGCTAATCAGCCCCAGCATTTT.

CDR3 loop: CASSPLTSGRGEQYF. The CDR3 DNA sequence: TGTGCCAGCAGCCCCCTGACTAGCGGAAGGGGCGAGCAGTACTTC. The V call is TRBV9, the J call TRBJ2-7; 9 nucleotides line up with TRBD2. The CDR3 has 15 residues. Looked up from germline, CDR1 is SGDLS and CDR2 is YYNGEE. The V segment lost 4 bases and the J segment 6 bases; nucleotides outside the gene matches: 11.

The chain carries TRBV15 and TRBJ2-1; TRBD2 agrees at 8 bases. Per germline, CDR1 LNHNV and CDR2 YYDKDF (reference sequence). The CDR3 has 16 amino acids. V trimming: 0 bases; J trimming: 7 bases; junction bases outside the gene matches: 8. The CDR3 is CATSREAAGDGNEQFF. The CDR3 DNA reads as TGTGCCACCAGCAGAGAGGCAGCGGGAGATGGGAATGAGCAGTTCTTC.

The J gene is TRBJ2-5, the V gene TRBV11-2; D unclear. Germline CDR1 SGHAT, CDR2 FQNNGV. V shed 5 bases and J shed 4 bases, with 17 bases lying between them. The CDR3 sequence is 15 residues long. The CDR3 bases are TGTGCCAGCAGCCCCCACCAGGTGGGTGCAGAGACCCAGTACTTC. Amino acids: CASSPHQVGAETQYF.

The J gene is TRBJ2-7, the V gene TRBV5-5, with 13 bases matching TRBD2. Trimming removed 0 bases from V and 5 bases from J; junction bases left unmatched: 8. Germline V lookup: CDR1 SGHKS, CDR2 YYEKEE (reference sequence). The CDR3 is 17 residues long. CDR3 loop: CASSLGTSGSRWDEQYF. The CDR3 DNA reads as TGTGCCAGCAGCTTGGGGACTAGCGGGAGTCGCTGGGACGAGCAGTACTTC.

This chain uses TRBV30 with TRBJ2-7; perhaps TRBD1 as D (6 bases). The ends were cut back, 5 bases at V and 5 bases at J, with 13 bases in the middle. The CDR3 covers 12 residues. The germline V gene has CDR1 GTSNPN and CDR2 SVGIG (reference sequence). CDR3 region: CAWGTGTHEQYF. In nucleotides, the CDR3 is TGTGCCTGGGGAACAGGGACCCACGAGCAGTACTTC.

This chain links TRBV7-9 with TRBJ2-1, with D possibly TRBD2 on 5 matching bases. V lost 3 bases and J 4 bases, leaving 13 bases between the germline ends. The CDR3 is 15 residues long. Germline V gene lookup returns CDR1 SEHNR and CDR2 FQNEAQ (reference sequence). Here the CDR3 reads CASSLLRRPYNEQFF. The CDR3 nucleotides are TGTGCCAGCAGCTTGCTGAGGAGGCCATACAATGAGCAGTTCTTC. The whole variable domain, remainder taken from reference TRBV7-9 and TRBJ2-1, is DTGVSQNPRHKITKRGQNVTFRCDPISEHNRLYWYRQTLGQGPEFLTYFQNEAQLEKSRLLSDRFSAERPKGSFSTLEIQRTEQGDSAMYLCASSLLRRPYNEQFFGPGTRLTVL.

The chain couples TRBV19 to TRBJ2-1; D possibly corresponds to TRBD2 (7 bases). Trimming cost V 3 bases and J 9 bases, with 27 bases left between them. CDR3 length: 18 amino acids. Germline CDR1 reads LNHDA; CDR2 reads SQIVND (reference sequence). For the CDR3, the DNA is TGTGCCAGTAGTATGCGGTCGATAGGGGGAGGGCCTTATAGTGAGCAGTTCTTC. Translating it yields CASSMRSIGGGPYSEQFF.

In DNA form, the CDR3 reads TGTGCCAGCAGCTCCGACAGGGGGCATTGGGATGGCTACACCTTC. It translates to CASSSDRGHWDGYTF. The J gene is TRBJ1-2, the V gene TRBV7-9; 10 nucleotides align to TRBD1. The CDR3 extends over 15 amino acids. Germline V gene sequence: CDR1 SEHNR, CDR2 FQNEAQ (reference sequence). J gave up 6 bases and V 4 bases, and 8 bases lay outside the gene matches.

This clone appeared a single time. J is TRBJ1-6 and V is TRBV15, with D perhaps matching TRBD1 (5 bases). The CDR3 extends over 18 amino acids. Per the germline V gene, CDR1 is LNHNV and CDR2 is YYDKDF (reference sequence). Trimming pared 0 bases from V and 2 bases from J, leaving 14 bases between. CDR3 in amino acids: CATSRDLRGWPYNSPLHF. The CDR3 DNA reads TGTGCCACCAGCAGAGATCTGCGGGGCTGGCCCTATAATTCACCCCTCCACTTT.

This chain connects TRBV7-3 to TRBJ2-3, with 12 bases lining up with TRBD1. There are 16 residues in the CDR3. Germline-derived CDR1 and CDR2 are SGHTA and FQGTGA. After removal of 3 bases from V and 3 bases from J, the junction contained 4 bases not matched to a gene. CDR3 bases: TGTGCCAGCAGCTTTGGGACAGGGGGCGTGACAGATACGCAGTATTTT. Protein: CASSFGTGGVTDTQYF. Using reference TRBV7-3 and TRBJ2-3 for the parts outside the CDR3, the full variable domain is GAGVSQTPSNKVTEKGKYVELRCDPISGHTALYWYRQSLGQGPEFLIYFQGTGAADDSGLPNDRFFAVRPEGSVSTLKIQRTERGDSAVYLCASSFGTGGVTDTQYFGPGTRLTVL.

This chain connects TRBV2 to TRBJ1-1; a weak D match, TRBD1 (5 bases). The germline V and J ends were trimmed by 5 bases and 5 bases, with 12 bases remaining between them. This CDR3 has 13 amino acids. CDR1 and CDR2 (germline): SNHLY, FYNNEI. The CDR3 region is CASSSHGGTEAFF. CDR3 nucleotide sequence: TGTGCCAGCAGTAGCCATGGGGGGACTGAAGCTTTCTTT.

This chain connects TRBV20-1 to TRBJ1-4; D remains ambiguous. The J call could be wrong; TRBJ2-2 is a better fit for the DNA end. The germline V gene has CDR1 DFQATT and CDR2 SNEGSKA (reference sequence). CDR3 size: 10 residues. In DNA form, the CDR3 reads TGCAGTGCTAGAGACGGGGAGCTGTTTTTT. Translated: CSARDGELFF.

J is TRBJ1-2 and V is TRBV5-1; 7 nucleotides agree with TRBD1. The CDR3 contains 14 residues. Trimming cost V 3 bases and J 2 bases; bases outside gene matches: 4. CDR1 is SGHRS and CDR2 is YFSETQ in the germline V gene. The chain's CDR3 is CASSSPGQNYGYTF. The CDR3 nucleotides are TGCGCCAGCAGCTCCCCGGGACAGAACTATGGCTACACCTTC.

The chain's CDR3 is CASSLSSGSLYEQYF. In DNA form, the CDR3 reads TGTGCCAGCAGCTTATCGTCCGGGTCCCTATACGAGCAGTACTTC. The V and J genes are TRBV11-3 and TRBJ2-7, with D hard to call. Trimming removed 2 bases at V and 4 bases at J, with 15 bases between. Germline V gene data show CDR1 as SGHNT and CDR2 as YENEEA. This CDR3 contains 15 residues.

This clone was detected only a few times. The chain is built from TRBV6-2 or TRBV6-3 and TRBJ2-1; D unresolved. This CDR3 is built from 15 residues. The ends were cut back, 0 bases at V and 4 bases at J, with 10 bases in the middle. Germline values: CDR1 MNHEY, CDR2 SVGEGT. In DNA, the CDR3 is TGTGCCAGCAGTTACTCCCCACTCGAATACAATGAGCAGTTCTTC. Protein sequence: CASSYSPLEYNEQFF.

The chain employs TRBV21-1 and TRBJ1-4. TRBV21-1 is a pseudogene. The CDR3 totals 14 residues. The CDR3 nucleotides are TGTGCCAGCACCTCCGAGGGAAGGGATGGAAAACTGTTTTTT. It codes for CASTSEGRDGKLFF.

V gene TRBV28 combines with J gene TRBJ2-4; a weak D match, TRBD1 (6 bases). Trimming shortened V by 5 bases and J by 3 bases, and 20 bases separated the two germline ends. The CDR3 has 17 residues. Per germline, CDR1 MDHEN and CDR2 SYDVKM. The CDR3 loop is CASSPTNTGMGKNIQYF. CDR3 DNA: TGTGCCAGCAGTCCCACAAATACAGGGATGGGCAAAAACATTCAGTACTTC.

The V and J genes are TRBV18 and TRBJ2-1; a possible D gene is TRBD1 (6 bases). In germline, CDR1 is KGHSH, CDR2 LQKENI. This CDR3 has 17 amino acids. With 2 bases removed from V and 0 bases from J, the gap between germline ends came to 14 bases. The CDR3 region has the DNA TGTGCCAGCTCACCAAGGCAACGACAGGTCTCCTACAATGAGCAGTTCTTC. It encodes CASSPRQRQVSYNEQFF.

V and J are TRBV6-5 and TRBJ1-1; TRBD1 aligns across 9 bases. Germline CDR1 MNHEY, CDR2 SVGAGI. J gave up 4 bases and V 7 bases, and 7 bases lay outside the gene matches. The CDR3 consists of 14 residues. The CDR3 loop reads CASKTGGGFTEAFF. CDR3 in DNA: TGTGCCAGCAAAACAGGGGGCGGGTTCACTGAAGCTTTCTTT.

The chain carries TRBV19 and TRBJ2-1; possibly TRBD1 for D (5 bases). CDR1 is LNHDA and CDR2 is SQIVND in the germline V gene (reference sequence). The CDR3 consists of 16 residues. V lost 6 bases, J lost 2 bases, and 17 bases lay in between. CDR3 protein: CASRTKGPRAYNEQFF. CDR3 DNA: TGTGCCAGTAGAACCAAGGGGCCCAGGGCCTACAATGAGCAGTTCTTC.